This entry features one T cell receptor (beta chain) sequence. The antigen remains undetermined. These data originate in a study of shared clonotypes between healthy human individuals. Looking at the study overall: Participating donors consisted of a couple of women and three men aged 18 to 49. Study-level points and caveats: Non-shared clonotypes displayed generation probabilities falling below those of clonotypes present in all four donors.

Selected positively for CCR7 and CD45RO-negative, naive CD8 cells excluded terminally differentiated effector memory CD45RA+ cells. The healthy adult donors were HIV-negative and reported no recent acute infections or vaccinations. The CDR3 extends over 14 amino acids. Germline CDR1 is SGHAT and CDR2 is FQNNGV. V gave up 7 bases and J gave up 2 bases, with 14 bases separating them. TCRdb keeps only in-frame clones here, not all; method: immunoSEQ multiplex PCR. This table has about 2.1 million clones, just over 90% appearing once. The V gene is TRBV11-2, the J gene TRBJ1-2; D gene uncertain. This receptor was identified in a man younger than 30 in good health. Some clones in this sample may be carry-over from other donors' samples. The specimen was naive CD8+ T cells from PBMCs. CDR3: CASNRLEQNYGYTF. Here the CDR3 DNA reads TGTGCCAGCAACCGTTTGGAACAGAACTATGGCTACACCTTC. Variable domain in full (rest from reference TRBV11-2 and TRBJ1-2): EAGVAQSPRYKIIEKRQSVAFWCNPISGHATLYWYQQILGQGPKLLIQFQNNGVVDDSQLPKDRFSAERLKGVDSTLKIQPAKLEDSAVYLCASNRLEQNYGYTFGSGTRLTVV.